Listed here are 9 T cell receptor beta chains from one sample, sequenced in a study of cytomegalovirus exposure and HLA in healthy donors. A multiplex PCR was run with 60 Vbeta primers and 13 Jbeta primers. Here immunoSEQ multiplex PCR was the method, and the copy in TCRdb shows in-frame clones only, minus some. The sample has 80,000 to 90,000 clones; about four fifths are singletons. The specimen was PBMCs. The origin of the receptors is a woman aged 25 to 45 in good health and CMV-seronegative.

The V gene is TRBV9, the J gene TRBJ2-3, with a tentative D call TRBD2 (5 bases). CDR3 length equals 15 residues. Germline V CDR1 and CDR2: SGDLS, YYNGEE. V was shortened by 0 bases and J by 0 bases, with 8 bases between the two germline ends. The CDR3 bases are TGTGCCAGCAGCGTAGGGGGAGTTAGCACAGATACGCAGTATTTT. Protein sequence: CASSVGGVSTDTQYF.

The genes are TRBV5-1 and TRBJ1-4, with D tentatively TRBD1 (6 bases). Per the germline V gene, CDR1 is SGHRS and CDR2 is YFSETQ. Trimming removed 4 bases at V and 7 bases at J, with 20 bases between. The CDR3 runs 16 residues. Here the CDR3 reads CASSDPRGGGGEKLFF. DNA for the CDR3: TGCGCCAGCAGCGACCCCAGGGGCGGAGGAGGTGAAAAACTGTTTTTT.

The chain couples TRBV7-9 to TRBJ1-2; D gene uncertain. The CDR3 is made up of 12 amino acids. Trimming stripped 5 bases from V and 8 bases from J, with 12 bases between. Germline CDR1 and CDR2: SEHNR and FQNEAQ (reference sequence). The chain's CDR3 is CASSQRVKGYTF. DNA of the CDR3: TGTGCCAGCAGCCAGCGTGTGAAGGGCTACACCTTC.

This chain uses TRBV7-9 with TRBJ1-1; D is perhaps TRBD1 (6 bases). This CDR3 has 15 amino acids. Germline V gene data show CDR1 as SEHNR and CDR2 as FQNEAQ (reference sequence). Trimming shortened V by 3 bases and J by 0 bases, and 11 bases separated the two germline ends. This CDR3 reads CASSLGHNMNTEAFF. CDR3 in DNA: TGTGCCAGCAGCTTGGGACACAACATGAACACTGAAGCTTTCTTT.

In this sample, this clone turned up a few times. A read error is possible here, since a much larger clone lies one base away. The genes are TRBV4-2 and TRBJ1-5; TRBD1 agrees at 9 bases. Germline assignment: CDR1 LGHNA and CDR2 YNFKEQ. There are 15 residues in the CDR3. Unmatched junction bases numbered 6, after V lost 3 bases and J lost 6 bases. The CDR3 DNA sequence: TGTGCCAGCAGCCATGAGACAGGGGGTATTCAGCCCCAGCATTTT. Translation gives CASSHETGGIQPQHF.

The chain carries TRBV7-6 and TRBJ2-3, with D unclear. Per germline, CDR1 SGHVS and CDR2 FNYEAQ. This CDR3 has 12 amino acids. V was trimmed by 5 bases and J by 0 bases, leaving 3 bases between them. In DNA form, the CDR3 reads TGTGCCAGCAGCCGGAGCACAGATACGCAGTATTTT. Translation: CASSRSTDTQYF.

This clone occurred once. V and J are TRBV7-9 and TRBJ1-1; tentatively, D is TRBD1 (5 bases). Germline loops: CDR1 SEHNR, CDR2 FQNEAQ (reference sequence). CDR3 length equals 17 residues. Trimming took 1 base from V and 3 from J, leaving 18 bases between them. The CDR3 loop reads CASSLELVGAADTEAFF. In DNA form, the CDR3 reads TGTGCCAGCAGCTTAGAATTGGTTGGGGCCGCGGACACTGAAGCTTTCTTT.

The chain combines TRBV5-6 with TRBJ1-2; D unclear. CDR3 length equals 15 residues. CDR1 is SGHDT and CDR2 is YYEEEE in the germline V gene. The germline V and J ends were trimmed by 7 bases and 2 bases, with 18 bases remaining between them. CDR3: CASGGGSNRNYGYTF. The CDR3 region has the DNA TGTGCCAGCGGCGGAGGTAGCAATAGAAACTATGGCTACACCTTC.

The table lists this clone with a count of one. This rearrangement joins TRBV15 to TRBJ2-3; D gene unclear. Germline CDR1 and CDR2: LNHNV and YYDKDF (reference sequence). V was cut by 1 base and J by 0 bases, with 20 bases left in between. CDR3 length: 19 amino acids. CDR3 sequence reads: CATSRGKGGPSSSTDTQYF. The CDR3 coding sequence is TGTGCCACCAGCAGAGGTAAAGGCGGCCCGAGCTCTAGCACAGATACGCAGTATTTT.